This passage covers 3 T cell receptor beta chains from one sample sequenced in a study of T cell repertoires in cytomegalovirus infection. MiXCR, run by TCRdb on the reads, gives a single entry per CDR3 protein. Here the sample spans about 260,000 distinct CDR3 sequences, approximately 10% being singletons. Specimen: PBMCs. These receptors were collected from a human donor in good health (CMV status not recorded). Some clones in this sample may be carry-over from other donors' samples.

This clonotype appeared a few times. The CDR3 DNA follows: TGTGCCAGCAGTTACTCTAGGACTAGCGGAACCTCCTACGAGCAGTACTTC. This codes for CASSYSRTSGTSYEQYF. V is TRBV6-2 or TRBV6-3 and J is TRBJ2-7; 10 bases line up with TRBD2. Unmatched junction bases numbered 5, after V lost 0 bases and J lost 0 bases. CDR1 is MNHEY and CDR2 is SVGEGT in the germline V gene. The length of the CDR3 is 17 residues.

This clonotype has ten or more counts. The chain is built from TRBV7-2 and TRBJ1-2; D unresolved. In germline, CDR1 is SGHTA, CDR2 FQGNSA. The CDR3 extends over 15 amino acids. The V and J ends lost 1 base and 5 bases respectively, with 14 bases between them. CDR3 coding DNA: TGTGCCAGCAGCTTAGGGGTCGGAGGGATGTATGGCTACACCTTC. Translation gives CASSLGVGGMYGYTF.

This clonotype occurred a few times. The CDR3 sequence is CASSPGTGGAGNQPQHF. CDR3 DNA sequence: TGTGCCAGTAGTCCAGGTACAGGGGGCGCCGGCAATCAGCCCCAGCATTTT. The rearrangement uses TRBV19 and TRBJ1-5; TRBD1 matches 9 bases. V lost 5 bases to trimming and J lost 2 bases; unmatched junction nucleotides: 10. This CDR3 comprises 17 residues. Looked up from germline, CDR1 is LNHDA and CDR2 is SQIVND (reference sequence).